This TCR beta chain was recorded in a study of CD8 T cells in Susac syndrome. About the research overall: Within the group of sequenced Susac syndrome patients, about six had active disease and roughly eight were in remission. At the time of blood draw, patients with Susac syndrome were therapy-naive, receiving corticosteroids, or receiving intravenous immunoglobulin alone. Study-wide results and limits: By the study's own acknowledgment, its TCR sequencing and HLA analysis included relatively few individuals.

Reverse transcription used about 0.45 to 1 ug RNA and random hexamers. Amplification of TCR beta CDR3 spanned 54 Vbeta and 13 Jbeta via immunoSEQ multiplex PCR. TCRdb recomputed calls from the immunoSEQ multiplex PCR reads with MiXCR, one row per CDR3 protein. The table has some 140,000 distinct CDR3 sequences, just under 95% seen once; the top ten hold 0.18%. A note on this clonotype: Its target is unknown.

This CDR3 has 13 amino acids. Germline V CDR1 and CDR2: SGHAT, FQNNGV. V lost 10 bases to trimming and J lost 0 bases, with 10 bases between them. The V call is TRBV11-2, the J call TRBJ2-1; D may be TRBD2 (6 bases). The TCR was taken from a human donor with Susac syndrome. The specimen was CD8+ T cells from PBMCs. In DNA, the CDR3 is TGTGCCACTCTAGCGTACTCCTACAATGAGCAGTTCTTC. Translation gives CATLAYSYNEQFF.